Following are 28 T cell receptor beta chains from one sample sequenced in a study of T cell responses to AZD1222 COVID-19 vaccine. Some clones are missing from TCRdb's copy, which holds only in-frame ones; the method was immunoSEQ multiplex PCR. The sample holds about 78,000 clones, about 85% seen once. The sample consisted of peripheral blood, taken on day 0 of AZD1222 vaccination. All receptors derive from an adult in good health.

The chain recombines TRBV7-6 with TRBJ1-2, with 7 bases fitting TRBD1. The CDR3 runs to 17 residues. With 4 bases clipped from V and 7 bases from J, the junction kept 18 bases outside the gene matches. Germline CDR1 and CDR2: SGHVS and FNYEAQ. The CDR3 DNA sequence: TGTGCCAGCAGCTCCTACGGGGACAGAAGGAATCCACTTGGCTACACCTTC. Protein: CASSSYGDRRNPLGYTF.

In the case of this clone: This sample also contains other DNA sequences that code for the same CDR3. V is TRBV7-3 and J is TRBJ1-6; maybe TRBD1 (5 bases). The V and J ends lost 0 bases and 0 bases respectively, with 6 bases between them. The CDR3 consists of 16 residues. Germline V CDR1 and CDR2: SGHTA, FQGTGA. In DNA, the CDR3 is TGTGCCAGCAGCTTAACGGGGGGCTCCTATAATTCACCCCTCCACTTT. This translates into CASSLTGGSYNSPLHF.

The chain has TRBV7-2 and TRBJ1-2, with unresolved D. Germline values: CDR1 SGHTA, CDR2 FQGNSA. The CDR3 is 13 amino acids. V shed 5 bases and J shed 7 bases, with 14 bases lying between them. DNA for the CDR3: TGTGCCAGCAGCAGATTTGGGAGCAGTGGCTACACCTTC. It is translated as CASSRFGSSGYTF.

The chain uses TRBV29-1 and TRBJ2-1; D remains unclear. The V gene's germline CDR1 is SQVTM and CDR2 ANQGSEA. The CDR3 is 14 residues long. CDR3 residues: CVPPGPFFSNEQFF. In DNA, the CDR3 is TGCGTCCCGCCGGGTCCTTTCTTTTCCAATGAGCAGTTCTTC.

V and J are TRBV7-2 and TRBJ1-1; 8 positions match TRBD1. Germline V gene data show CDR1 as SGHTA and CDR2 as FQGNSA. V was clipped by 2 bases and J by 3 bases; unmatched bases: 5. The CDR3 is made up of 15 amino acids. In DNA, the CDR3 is TGTGCCAGCAGCTTACAGGGGGCTATGGACACTGAAGCTTTCTTT. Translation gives CASSLQGAMDTEAFF.

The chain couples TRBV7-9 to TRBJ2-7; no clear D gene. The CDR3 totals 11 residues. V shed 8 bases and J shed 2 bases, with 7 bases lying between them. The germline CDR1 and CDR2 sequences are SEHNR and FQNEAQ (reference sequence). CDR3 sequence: CASGVTYEQYF. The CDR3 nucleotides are TGTGCCAGCGGGGTAACCTACGAGCAGTACTTC.

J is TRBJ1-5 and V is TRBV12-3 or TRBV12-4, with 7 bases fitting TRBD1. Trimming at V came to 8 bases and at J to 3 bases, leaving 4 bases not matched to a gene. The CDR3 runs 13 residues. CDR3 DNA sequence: TGTGCCAGCGCTGGACAGGCCAATCAGCCCCAGCATTTT. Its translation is CASAGQANQPQHF.

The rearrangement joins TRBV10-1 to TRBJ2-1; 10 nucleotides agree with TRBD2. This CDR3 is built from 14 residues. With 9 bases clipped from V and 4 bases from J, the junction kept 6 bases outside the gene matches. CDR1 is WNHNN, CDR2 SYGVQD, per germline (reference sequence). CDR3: CASGTSETYNEQFF. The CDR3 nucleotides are TGCGCCAGTGGGACTAGCGAGACATACAATGAGCAGTTCTTC.

The CDR3 sequence: CAISGTPNEQFF. The CDR3 DNA reads TGTGCCATCAGTGGGACCCCAAATGAGCAGTTCTTC. The chain employs TRBV10-3 and TRBJ2-1; D call uncertain. The CDR3 is made up of 12 amino acids. CDR1 is ENHRY, CDR2 SYGVKD, per germline. Deletions cut 4 bases from V and 7 bases from J, with 8 bases between.

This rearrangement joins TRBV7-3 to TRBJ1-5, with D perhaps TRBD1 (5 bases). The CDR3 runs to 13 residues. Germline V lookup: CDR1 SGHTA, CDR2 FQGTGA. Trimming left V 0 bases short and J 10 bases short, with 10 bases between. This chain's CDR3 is CASSLTEGYPQHF. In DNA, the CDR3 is TGTGCCAGCAGCTTAACAGAGGGGTATCCCCAGCATTTT.

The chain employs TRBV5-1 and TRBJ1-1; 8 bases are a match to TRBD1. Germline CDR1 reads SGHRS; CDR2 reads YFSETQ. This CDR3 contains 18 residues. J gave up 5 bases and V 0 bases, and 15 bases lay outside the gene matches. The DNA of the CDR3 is TGCGCCAGCAGCTTGGTATTGCAGGGGGCGAACGAATGGACTGAAGCTTTCTTT. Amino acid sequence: CASSLVLQGANEWTEAFF.

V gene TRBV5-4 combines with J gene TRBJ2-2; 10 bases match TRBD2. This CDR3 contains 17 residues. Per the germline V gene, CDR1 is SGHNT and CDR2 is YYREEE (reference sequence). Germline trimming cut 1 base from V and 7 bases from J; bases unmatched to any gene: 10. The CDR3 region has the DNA TGTGCCAGCAGCTTGTTTGGTTTAGCGGGAGGCGGCGGGGAGCTGTTTTTT. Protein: CASSLFGLAGGGGELFF.

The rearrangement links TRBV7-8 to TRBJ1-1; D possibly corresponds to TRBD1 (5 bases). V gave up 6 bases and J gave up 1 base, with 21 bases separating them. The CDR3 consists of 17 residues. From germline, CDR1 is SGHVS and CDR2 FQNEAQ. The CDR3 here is CASRLRDPLPGNTEAFF. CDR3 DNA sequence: TGTGCCAGCAGACTCCGGGACCCTCTCCCTGGGAACACTGAAGCTTTCTTT.

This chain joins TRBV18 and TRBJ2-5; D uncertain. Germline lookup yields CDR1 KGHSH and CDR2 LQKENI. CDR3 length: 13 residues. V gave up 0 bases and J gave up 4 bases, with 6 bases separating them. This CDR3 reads CASSPPPPETQYF. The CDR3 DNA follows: TGTGCCAGCTCACCACCACCCCCAGAGACCCAGTACTTC.

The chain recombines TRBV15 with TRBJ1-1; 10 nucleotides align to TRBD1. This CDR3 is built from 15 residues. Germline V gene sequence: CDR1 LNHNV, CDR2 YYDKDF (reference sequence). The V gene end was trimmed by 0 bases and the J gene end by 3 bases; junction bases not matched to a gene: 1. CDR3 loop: CATSREGTGDTEAFF. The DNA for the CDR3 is TGTGCCACCAGCAGAGAAGGGACAGGGGACACTGAAGCTTTCTTT.

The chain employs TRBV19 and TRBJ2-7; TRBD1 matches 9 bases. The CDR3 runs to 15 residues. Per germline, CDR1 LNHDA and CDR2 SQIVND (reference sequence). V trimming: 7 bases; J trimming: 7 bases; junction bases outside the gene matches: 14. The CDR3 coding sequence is TGTGCCAGTACGGCCGGGACAGGGTCTACGGGGGAGCAGTACTTC. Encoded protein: CASTAGTGSTGEQYF.

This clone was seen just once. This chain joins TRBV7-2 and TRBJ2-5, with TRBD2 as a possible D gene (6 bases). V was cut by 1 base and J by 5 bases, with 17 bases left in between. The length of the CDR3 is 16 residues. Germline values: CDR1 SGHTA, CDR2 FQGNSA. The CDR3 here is CASSLGSGTGGETQYF. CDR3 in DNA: TGTGCCAGCAGCTTAGGTTCTGGGACCGGAGGGGAGACCCAGTACTTC.

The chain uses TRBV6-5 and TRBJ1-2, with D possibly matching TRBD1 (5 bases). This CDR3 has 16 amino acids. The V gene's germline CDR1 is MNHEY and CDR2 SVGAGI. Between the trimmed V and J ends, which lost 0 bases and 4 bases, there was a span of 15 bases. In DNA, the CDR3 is TGTGCCAGCAGTTACTCGGGGCAGGCTGGGCCCTATGGCTACACCTTC. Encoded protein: CASSYSGQAGPYGYTF.

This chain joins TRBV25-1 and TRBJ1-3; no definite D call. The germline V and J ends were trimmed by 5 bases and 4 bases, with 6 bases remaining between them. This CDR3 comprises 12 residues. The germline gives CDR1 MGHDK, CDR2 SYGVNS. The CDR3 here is CASSRTGNTIYF. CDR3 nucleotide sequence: TGTGCCAGCAGTCGAACGGGAAACACCATATATTTT.

In DNA form, the CDR3 reads TGTGCCAGCAGCTTATCCGGGACTAGCGGGTACGAGCAGTACTTC. This sequence encodes CASSLSGTSGYEQYF. V gene TRBV7-8 combines with J gene TRBJ2-7; 12 positions agree with TRBD2. V dropped 2 bases and J dropped 4; count of bases not matched to a gene: 3. The CDR3 length is 15 residues. Germline assignment: CDR1 SGHVS and CDR2 FQNEAQ.

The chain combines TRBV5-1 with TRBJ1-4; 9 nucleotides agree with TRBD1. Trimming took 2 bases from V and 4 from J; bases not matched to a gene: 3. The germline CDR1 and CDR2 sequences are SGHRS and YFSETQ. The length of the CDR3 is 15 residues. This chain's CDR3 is CASSLGDRDNEKLFF. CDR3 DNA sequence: TGCGCCAGCAGCTTAGGGGACAGGGATAATGAAAAACTGTTTTTT.

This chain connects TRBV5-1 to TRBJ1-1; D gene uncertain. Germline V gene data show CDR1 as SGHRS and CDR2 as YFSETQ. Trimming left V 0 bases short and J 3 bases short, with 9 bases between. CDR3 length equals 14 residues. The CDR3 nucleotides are TGCGCCAGCAGCTTGGCCGGTGGTGACACTGAAGCTTTCTTT. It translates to CASSLAGGDTEAFF.

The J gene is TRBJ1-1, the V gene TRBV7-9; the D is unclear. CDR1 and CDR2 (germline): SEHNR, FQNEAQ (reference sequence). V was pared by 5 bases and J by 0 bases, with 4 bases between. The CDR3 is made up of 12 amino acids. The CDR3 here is CASSPMNTEAFF. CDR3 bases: TGTGCCAGCAGCCCTATGAACACTGAAGCTTTCTTT.

The chain's CDR3 is CASSVSLAPRGEQFF. CDR3 bases: TGTGCCAGCAGCGTCTCACTAGCGCCAAGGGGAGAGCAGTTCTTC. V is TRBV9 and J is TRBJ2-1, with 7 bases identical to TRBD2. V was clipped by 2 bases and J by 10 bases; unmatched bases: 12. The germline V gene has CDR1 SGDLS and CDR2 YYNGEE. The CDR3 extends over 15 amino acids.

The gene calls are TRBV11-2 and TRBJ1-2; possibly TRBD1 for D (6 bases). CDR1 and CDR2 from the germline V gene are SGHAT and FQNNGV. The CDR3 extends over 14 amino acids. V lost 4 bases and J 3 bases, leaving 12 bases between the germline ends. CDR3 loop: CASSYDRKDYGYTF. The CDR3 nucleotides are TGTGCCAGCAGCTATGACAGGAAAGACTATGGCTACACCTTC. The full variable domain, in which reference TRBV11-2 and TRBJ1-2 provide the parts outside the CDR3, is EAGVAQSPRYKIIEKRQSVAFWCNPISGHATLYWYQQILGQGPKLLIQFQNNGVVDDSQLPKDRFSAERLKGVDSTLKIQPAKLEDSAVYLCASSYDRKDYGYTFGSGTRLTVV.

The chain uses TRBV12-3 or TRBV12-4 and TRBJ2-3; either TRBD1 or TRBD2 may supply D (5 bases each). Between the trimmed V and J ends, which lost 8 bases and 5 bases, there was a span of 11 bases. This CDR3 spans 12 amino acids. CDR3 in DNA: TGTGCCAGCTCTCCGGGGCTAGATACGCAGTATTTT. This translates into CASSPGLDTQYF.

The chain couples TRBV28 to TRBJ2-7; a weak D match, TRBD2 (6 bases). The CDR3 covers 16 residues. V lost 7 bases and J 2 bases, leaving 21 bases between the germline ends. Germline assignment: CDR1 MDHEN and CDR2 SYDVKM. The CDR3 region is CASKGEVHFGTYEQYF. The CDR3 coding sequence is TGTGCCAGCAAAGGGGAGGTTCACTTCGGGACCTACGAGCAGTACTTC.

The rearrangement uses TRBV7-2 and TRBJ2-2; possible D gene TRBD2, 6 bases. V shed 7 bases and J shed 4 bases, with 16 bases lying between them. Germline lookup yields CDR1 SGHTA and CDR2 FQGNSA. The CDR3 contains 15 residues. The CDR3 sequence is CASTLGWRGTGELFF. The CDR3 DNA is TGTGCCAGCACCCTAGGATGGCGGGGCACCGGGGAGCTGTTTTTT. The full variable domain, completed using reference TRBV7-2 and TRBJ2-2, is GAGVSQSPSNKVTEKGKDVELRCDPISGHTALYWYRQSLGQGLEFLIYFQGNSAPDKSGLPSDRFSAERTGGSVSTLTIQRTQQEDSAVYLCASTLGWRGTGELFFGEGSRLTVL.